Here is one TCR beta chain with its context. Generated by immunoSEQ multiplex PCR, the TCRdb table keeps only in-frame clones and is missing some. The sample includes a few hundred thousand clones, around 80% of them seen just once. The cohort comprised adults aged about 18 to 100 years residing in some 24 US areas. Each participant's cohort was designated according to participant-reported clinical history. The ends lost 0 bases at V and 5 bases at J; junction bases unmatched: 7. The CDR3 has 15 residues. CDR1 is SGHTS, CDR2 YDEGEE, per germline. This entry belongs to a study of blood T cell repertoires in COVID-19. Turning to the study itself: T cells, B-cell-depleted T cells, or PBMCs supplied cDNA or gDNA.

Sequencing was performed on PBMCs or T cells enriched from blood (not recorded which). The gene calls are TRBV5-8 and TRBJ1-1; 7 bases map to TRBD1. This TCR derives from a woman aged 40 to 50 with acute COVID-19. The CDR3 nucleotides are TGTGCCAGCAGCTTGGAGGGGGCGAGTGGGACTGAAGCTTTCTTT. Translating it yields CASSLEGASGTEAFF.